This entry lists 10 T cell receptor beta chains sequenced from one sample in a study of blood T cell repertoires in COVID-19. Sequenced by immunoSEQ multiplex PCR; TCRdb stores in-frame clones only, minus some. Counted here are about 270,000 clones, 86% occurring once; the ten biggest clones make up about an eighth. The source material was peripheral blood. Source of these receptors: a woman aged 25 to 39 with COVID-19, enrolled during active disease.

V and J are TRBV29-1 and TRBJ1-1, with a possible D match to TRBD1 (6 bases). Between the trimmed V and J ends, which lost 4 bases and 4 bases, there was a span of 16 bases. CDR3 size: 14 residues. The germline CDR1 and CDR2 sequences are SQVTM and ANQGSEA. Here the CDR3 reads CSVVRGAESTEAFF. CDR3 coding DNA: TGCAGCGTTGTCCGGGGGGCTGAAAGCACTGAAGCTTTCTTT.

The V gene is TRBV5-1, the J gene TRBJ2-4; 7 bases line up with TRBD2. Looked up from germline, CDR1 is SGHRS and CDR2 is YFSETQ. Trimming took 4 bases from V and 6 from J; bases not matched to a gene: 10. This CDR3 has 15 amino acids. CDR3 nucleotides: TGCGCCAGCAGCCCGGGACTAATCTCTGGAAACATTCAGTACTTC. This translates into CASSPGLISGNIQYF.

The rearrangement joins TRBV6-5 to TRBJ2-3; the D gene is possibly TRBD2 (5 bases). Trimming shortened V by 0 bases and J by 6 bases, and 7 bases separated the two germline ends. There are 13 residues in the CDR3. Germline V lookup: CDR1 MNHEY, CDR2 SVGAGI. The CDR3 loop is CASSYSRVDTQYF. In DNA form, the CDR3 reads TGTGCCAGCAGTTACTCGCGGGTGGATACGCAGTATTTT.

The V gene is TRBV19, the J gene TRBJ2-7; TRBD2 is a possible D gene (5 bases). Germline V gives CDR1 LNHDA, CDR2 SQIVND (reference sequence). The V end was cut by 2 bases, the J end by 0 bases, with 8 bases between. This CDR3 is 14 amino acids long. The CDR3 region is CASSIRRLSYEQYF. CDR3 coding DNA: TGTGCCAGTAGTATAAGGAGGCTCTCCTACGAGCAGTACTTC.

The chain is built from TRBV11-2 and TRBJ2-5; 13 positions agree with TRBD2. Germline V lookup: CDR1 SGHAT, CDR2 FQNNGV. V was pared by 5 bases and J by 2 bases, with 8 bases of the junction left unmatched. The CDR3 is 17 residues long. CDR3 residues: CASSPFRLAGGQETQYF. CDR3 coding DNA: TGTGCCAGCAGCCCGTTTAGACTAGCGGGGGGACAAGAGACCCAGTACTTC.

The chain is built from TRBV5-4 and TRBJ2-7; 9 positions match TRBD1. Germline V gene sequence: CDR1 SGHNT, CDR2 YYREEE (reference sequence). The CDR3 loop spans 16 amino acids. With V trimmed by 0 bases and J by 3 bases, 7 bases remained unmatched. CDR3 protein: CASSLAGTGTHYEQYF. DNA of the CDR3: TGTGCCAGCAGCTTGGCCGGGACAGGGACCCACTACGAGCAGTACTTC.

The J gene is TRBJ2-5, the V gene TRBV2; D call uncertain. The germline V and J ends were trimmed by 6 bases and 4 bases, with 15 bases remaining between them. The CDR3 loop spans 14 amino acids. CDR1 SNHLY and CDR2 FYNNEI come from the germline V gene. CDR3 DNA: TGTGCCAGCAGCCCCGGGTTGGAGAGAGAGACCCAGTACTTC. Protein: CASSPGLERETQYF.

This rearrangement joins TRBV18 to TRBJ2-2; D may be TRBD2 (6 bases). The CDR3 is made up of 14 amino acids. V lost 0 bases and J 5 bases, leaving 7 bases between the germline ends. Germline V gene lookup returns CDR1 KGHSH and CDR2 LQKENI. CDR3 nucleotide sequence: TGTGCCAGCTCACCACCGGGGGGAACCGGGGAGCTGTTTTTT. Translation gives CASSPPGGTGELFF.

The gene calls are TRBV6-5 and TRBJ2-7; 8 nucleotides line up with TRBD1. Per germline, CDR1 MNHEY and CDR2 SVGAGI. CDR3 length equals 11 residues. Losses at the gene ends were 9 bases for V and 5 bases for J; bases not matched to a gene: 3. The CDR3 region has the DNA TGTGCCAGTTGCAGGGGGCACGAGCAGTACTTC. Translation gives CASCRGHEQYF.

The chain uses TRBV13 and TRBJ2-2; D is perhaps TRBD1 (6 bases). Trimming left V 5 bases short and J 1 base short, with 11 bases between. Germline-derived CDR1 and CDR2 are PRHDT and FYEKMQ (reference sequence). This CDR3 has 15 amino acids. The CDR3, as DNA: TGTGCCAGCAGCCCGGTGACAGGGAACACCGGGGAGCTGTTTTTT. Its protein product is CASSPVTGNTGELFF.